This note documents a single T cell receptor (beta chain) sequence. The antigen remains unidentified. Trimming shortened V by 5 bases and J by 9 bases, and 14 bases separated the two germline ends. The germline V gene has CDR1 PRHDT and CDR2 FYEKMQ (reference sequence). This CDR3 has 14 amino acids. Sequencing used immunoSEQ multiplex PCR; TCRdb keeps in-frame clones, though not all of them. Among approximately 58,000 clones listed, more than 75% were seen once. The entry originates in a study of graft-versus-host responses after intestinal transplantation. Whole-study context: Isolated intestinal, liver-intestinal, or multivisceral transplants had been given to the recipients. Every transplant recipient was induced with anti-thymocyte globulin, then maintained on tacrolimus and steroids for approximately three years. The study, taken as a whole, reports: When patients had graft-donor T cell macrochimerism, their allografts held high graft-versus-host to host-versus-graft clonal ratios. GvH clones detected in recipient marrow included some appearing first in ileum or blood.

This chain joins TRBV13 and TRBJ1-6, with a possible D match to TRBD1 (5 bases). The clonotype was recovered from a human patient who received an intestinal transplant, so some T cells may come from the graft donor. Sequencing was performed on PBMCs, taken roughly 120 days after intestinal transplantation. The CDR3 nucleotides are TGTGCCAGCAGCGAGGGACGCAGAAGTTCACCCCTCCACTTT. Residues: CASSEGRRSSPLHF.